This is a list of T cell receptor beta chains from one sample in a study of blood T cell repertoires in COVID-19. The data were produced by immunoSEQ multiplex PCR, yet TCRdb's version contains in-frame clones alone and is incomplete. The repertoire holds 120,000 to 150,000 clones, with around 89% as singletons. The sequenced sample consisted of peripheral blood. The receptor set was obtained from a human donor in a cohort sampled during active COVID-19. Each CDR3 is given without its conserved first and last residue. Rows give clone size only sometimes, using once, few, many, or a class for an expanded clone.

V,size,CDR3
TRBV5-4,.,ASSLWGTGATDTQY
TRBV5-6,.,ASSLAGGHGYT
TRBV5-1,.,ASSLVGGGGAYEQY
TRBV11-2,.,ASSPRQGGTGELF
TRBV10-3,.,AISEQRYGYT
TRBV28,.,ASSLSSGFYGYT
TRBV15,.,ATSRDSGYGYT
TRBV7-9,.,ASSQGQGEETQY
TRBV27,.,ATGTGSYEQY
TRBV29-1,.,SVDGGDGYT
TRBV7-9,.,ASSLDRSPTEAF
TRBV5-6,few,ATYSQLQPGQGFGYT
TRBV5-1,.,ASSLVTGAPYEQY
TRBV18,.,ASSPAGTVGNQPQH
TRBV20-1,once,SASALEAYEQY
TRBV27,.,ASSFGGRPPYGYT
TRBV5-1,once,ASSLAYRNEQF
TRBV11-2,.,ASSLGLRGTEAF
TRBV14,.,ASSPRGIDSPLH
TRBV5-6,.,ASSLRGPSNQPQH
TRBV14,few,ASSFRIVGEQY
TRBV11-2,.,ASSLSLRGEKLF
TRBV30,.,ACSQGVEAF
TRBV27,few,ASGRVNGYT
TRBV9,.,ASSGLVGYT
TRBV19,.,ASSPQHHTEAF
TRBV9,few,ASSLEGQGAQGYT
TRBV5-1,.,ASSLGPGQGDGYT
TRBV10-2,.,ASSYGTGVNSPLH
TRBV13,.,ASSPKAGGASTDTQY
TRBV7-2,.,ASSLQVGNTIY
TRBV7-2,.,ASSLGDRQNQPQH
TRBV27,.,ASGWAIDQPQH
TRBV28,.,ASSSGGSGEQY
TRBV28,.,ASSLDTSNQPQH
TRBV30,once,AWSLSNTIY
TRBV6-2/TRBV6-3,.,ASSTYPPGGVYEQY
TRBV7-9,.,ASSASGGDEQY
TRBV12-3/TRBV12-4,.,ASSLGQYNEQF
TRBV5-1,.,ASSLRESSYNSPLH
TRBV10-3,.,AISEPSRDGYT
TRBV11-2,few,ASSLDETDGSPLH
TRBV19,.,ASSPMDRGESTEAF
TRBV10-2,.,ASRGTAFYEQY
TRBV27,.,ASRPQGLAKNIQY
TRBV18,.,ASSPGRNQPQH
TRBV6-1,.,ASSEGGSSGNTIY
TRBV6-5,.,ASITGVGIYEQY
TRBV6-5,once,ASSYSQGVQNIQY
TRBV10-3,.,AIGPRRGGSTSTDTQY
TRBV28,.,ASSRLEGSNQPQH
TRBV29-1,.,SVDTPNYGYT
TRBV7-3,.,ASSLAGGAYEQY